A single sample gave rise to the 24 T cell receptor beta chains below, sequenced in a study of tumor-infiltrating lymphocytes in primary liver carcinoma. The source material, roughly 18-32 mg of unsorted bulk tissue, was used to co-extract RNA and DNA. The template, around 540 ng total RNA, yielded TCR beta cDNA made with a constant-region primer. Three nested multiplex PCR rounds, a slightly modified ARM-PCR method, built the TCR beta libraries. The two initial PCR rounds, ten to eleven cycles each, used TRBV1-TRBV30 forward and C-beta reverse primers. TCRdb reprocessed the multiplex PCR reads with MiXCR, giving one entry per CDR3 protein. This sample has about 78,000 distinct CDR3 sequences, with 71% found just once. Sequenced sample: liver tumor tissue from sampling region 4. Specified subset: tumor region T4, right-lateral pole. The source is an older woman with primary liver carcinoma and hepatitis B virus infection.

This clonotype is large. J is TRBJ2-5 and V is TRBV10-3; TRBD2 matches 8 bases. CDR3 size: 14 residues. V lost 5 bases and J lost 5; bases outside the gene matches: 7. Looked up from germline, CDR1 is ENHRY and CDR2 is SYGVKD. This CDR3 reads CAISLSGKGETQYF. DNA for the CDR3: TGTGCCATCAGTCTTAGCGGGAAGGGTGAGACCCAGTACTTC.

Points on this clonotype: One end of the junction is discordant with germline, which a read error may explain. The CDR3 DNA is TGCTCCAGCAGCCTTAGCGGGAACCGGAATGAGCAGTTCTTC. As protein: CSSSLSGNRNEQFF. The chain combines TRBV5-1 with TRBJ2-1, with 8 bases lining up with TRBD2. The CDR3 length is 14 residues. The germline CDR1 and CDR2 sequences are SGHRS and YFSETQ.

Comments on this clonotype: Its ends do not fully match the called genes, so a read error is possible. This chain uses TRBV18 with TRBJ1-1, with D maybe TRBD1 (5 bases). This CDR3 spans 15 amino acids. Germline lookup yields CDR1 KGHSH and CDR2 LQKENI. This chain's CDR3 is CASSPPAGTNTEAFF. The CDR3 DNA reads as TGTGCCAGTTCACCACCCGCAGGGACGAACACTGAAGCTTTCTTT.

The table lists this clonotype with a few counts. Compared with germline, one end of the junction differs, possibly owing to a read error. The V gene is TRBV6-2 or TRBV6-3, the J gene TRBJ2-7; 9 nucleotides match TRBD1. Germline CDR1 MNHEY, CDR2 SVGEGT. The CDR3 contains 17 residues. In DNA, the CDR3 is TGTGCCAACAGTTACTCGTTCGAGACAGGGGGTTCCTACGAGCAGTACTTC. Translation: CANSYSFETGGSYEQYF.

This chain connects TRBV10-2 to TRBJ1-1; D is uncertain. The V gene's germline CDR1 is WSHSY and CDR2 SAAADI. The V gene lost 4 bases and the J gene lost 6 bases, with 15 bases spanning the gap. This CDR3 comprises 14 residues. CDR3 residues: CASSVKVFASEAFF. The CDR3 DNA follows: TGCGCCAGCAGTGTAAAAGTATTTGCATCTGAAGCTTTCTTT.

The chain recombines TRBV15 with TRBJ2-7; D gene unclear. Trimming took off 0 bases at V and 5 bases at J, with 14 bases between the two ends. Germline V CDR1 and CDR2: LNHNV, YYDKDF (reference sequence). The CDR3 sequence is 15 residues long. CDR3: CATSRDGTVPHEQYF. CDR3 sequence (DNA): TGTGCCACCAGCAGAGATGGAACAGTCCCCCACGAGCAGTACTTC.

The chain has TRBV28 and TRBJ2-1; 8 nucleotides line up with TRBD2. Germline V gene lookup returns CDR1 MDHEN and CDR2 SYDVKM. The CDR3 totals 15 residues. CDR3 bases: TGTGCTAGCGGGGCCGACTCAAGCTCCTGTAATGAGCAGTTCTTC. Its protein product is CASGADSSSCNEQFF.

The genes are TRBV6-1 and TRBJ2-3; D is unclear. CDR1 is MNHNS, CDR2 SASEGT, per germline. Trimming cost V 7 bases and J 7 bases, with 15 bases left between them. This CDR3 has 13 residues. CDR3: CASTVTETNTQYF. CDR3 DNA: TGTGCCAGCACGGTGACCGAGACAAATACGCAGTATTTT.

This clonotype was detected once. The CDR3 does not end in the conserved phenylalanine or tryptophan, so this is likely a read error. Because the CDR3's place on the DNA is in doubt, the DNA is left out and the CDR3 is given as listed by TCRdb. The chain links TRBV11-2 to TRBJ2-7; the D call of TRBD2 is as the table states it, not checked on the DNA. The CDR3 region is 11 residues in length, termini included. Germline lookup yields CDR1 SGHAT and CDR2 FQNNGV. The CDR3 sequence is CASSSASSLDY.

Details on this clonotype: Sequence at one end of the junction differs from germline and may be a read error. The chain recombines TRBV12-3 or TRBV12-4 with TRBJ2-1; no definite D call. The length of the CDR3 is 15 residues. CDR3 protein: CASREEREAPNGQFF. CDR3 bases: TGTGCCAGCAGAGAGGAGCGCGAGGCCCCCAATGGGCAGTTCTTC.

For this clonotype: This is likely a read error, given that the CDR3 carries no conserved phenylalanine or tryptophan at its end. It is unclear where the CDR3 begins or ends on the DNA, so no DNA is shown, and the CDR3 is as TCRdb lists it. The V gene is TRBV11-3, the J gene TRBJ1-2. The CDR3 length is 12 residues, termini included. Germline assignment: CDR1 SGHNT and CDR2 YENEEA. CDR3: CASSPTTEAIYL.

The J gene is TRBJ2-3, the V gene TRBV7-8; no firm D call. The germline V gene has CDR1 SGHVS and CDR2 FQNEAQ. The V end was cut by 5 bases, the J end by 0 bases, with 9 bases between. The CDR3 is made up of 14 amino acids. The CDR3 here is CASSPASSTDTQYF. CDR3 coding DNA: TGTGCCAGCAGCCCCGCCTCTAGCACAGATACGCAGTATTTT.

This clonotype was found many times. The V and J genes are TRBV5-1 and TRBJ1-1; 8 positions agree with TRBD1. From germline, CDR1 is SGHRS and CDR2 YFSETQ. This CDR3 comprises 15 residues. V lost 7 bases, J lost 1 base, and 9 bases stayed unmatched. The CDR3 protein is CASQGQGAGNTEAFF. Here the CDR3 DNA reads TGCGCCAGCCAAGGACAGGGCGCTGGGAACACTGAAGCTTTCTTT.

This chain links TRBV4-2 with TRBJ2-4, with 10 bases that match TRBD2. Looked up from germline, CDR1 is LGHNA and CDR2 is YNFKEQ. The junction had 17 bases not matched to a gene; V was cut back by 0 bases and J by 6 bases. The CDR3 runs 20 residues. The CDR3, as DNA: TGTGCCAGCAGCCAAGAGTCCCCCAGCGGGAGGGTAGGATCAGGAAACATTCAGTACTTC. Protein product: CASSQESPSGRVGSGNIQYF.

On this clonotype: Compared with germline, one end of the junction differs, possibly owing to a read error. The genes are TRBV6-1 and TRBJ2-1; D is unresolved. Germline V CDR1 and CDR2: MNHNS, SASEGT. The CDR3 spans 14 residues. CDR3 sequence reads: CASSRLSSLNEQSF. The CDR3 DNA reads TGTGCCAGCAGTCGCCTAAGTTCGCTCAATGAACAGTCCTTC.

The CDR3 DNA sequence: TGTGCCAGCAGTGAATCGACAGGCCACCCCTACGAGCGTTACTTC. Its translation is CASSESTGHPYERYF. This chain connects TRBV6-1 to TRBJ2-7; tentative D call: TRBD1 (6 bases). Trimming cost V 2 bases and J 13 bases, with 24 bases left between them. The germline V gene encodes CDR1 MNHNS and CDR2 SASEGT. The CDR3 loop spans 15 amino acids.

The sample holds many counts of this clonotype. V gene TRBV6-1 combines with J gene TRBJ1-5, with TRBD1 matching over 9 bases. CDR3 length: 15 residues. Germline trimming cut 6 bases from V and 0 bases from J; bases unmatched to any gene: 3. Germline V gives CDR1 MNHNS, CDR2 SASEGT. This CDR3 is CASRLTGGSNQPQHF. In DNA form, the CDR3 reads TGTGCCAGCAGGCTGACAGGGGGTAGCAATCAGCCCCAGCATTTT.

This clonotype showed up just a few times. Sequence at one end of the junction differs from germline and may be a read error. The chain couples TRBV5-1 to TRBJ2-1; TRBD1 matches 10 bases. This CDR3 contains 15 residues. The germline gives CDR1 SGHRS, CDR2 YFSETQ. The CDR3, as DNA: TGCGCCAGCAGCTCGGGACAGGGGATGTCCAATGATCAGTTCTTC. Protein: CASSSGQGMSNDQFF.

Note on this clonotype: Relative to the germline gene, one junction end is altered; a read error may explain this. CDR3 loop: CASGLFMAPENTEALF. CDR3 nucleotides: TGTGCCAGCGGCTTGTTCATGGCCCCGGAAAACACTGAAGCTCTCTTT. V and J are TRBV5-6 and TRBJ1-1; the D is unclear. The CDR3 has 16 residues. Germline V gene data show CDR1 as SGHDT and CDR2 as YYEEEE.

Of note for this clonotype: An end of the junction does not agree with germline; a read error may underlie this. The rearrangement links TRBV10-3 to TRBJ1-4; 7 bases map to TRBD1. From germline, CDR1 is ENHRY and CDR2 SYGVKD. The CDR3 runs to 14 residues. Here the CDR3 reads CVTSRTGTDEKLFF. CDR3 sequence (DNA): TGTGTCACCAGCCGGACAGGAACTGATGAAAAACTGTTTTTT.

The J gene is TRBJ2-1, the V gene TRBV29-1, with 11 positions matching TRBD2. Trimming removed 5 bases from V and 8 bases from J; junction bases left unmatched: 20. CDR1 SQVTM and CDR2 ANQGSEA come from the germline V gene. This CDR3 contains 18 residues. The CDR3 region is CSVPPLAGGPSGVYEQFF. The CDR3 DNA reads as TGCAGCGTTCCACCCTTAGCGGGAGGGCCCTCCGGTGTTTATGAGCAGTTCTTC.

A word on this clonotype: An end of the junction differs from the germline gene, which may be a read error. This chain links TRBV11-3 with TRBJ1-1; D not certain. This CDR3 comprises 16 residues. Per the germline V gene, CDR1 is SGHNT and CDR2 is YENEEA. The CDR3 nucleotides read TGTGCCAGTAGCTTAGTCGGGGAATACGGGAACACTGAAACTTTCTTT. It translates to CASSLVGEYGNTETFF.

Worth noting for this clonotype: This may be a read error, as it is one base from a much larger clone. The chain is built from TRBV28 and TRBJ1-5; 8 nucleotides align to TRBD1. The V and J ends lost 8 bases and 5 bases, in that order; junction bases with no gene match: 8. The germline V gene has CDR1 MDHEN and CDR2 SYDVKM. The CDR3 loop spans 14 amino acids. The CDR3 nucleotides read TGTGCCAGCTGCCCACAGGGGGTCGATCAGCCCCAGCATTTT. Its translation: CASCPQGVDQPQHF.

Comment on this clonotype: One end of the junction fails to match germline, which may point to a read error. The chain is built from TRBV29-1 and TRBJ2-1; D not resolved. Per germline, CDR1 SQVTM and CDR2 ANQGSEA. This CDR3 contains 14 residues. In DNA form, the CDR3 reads TGCAGCATTGCACCGGCAGGATCCGGCAATGAGCGGTTCTTC. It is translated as CSIAPAGSGNERFF.